This T cell receptor beta chain derives from a study of blood T cells in healthy people across ages. Germline V CDR1 and CDR2: MNHNY, SVGAGI (reference sequence). V dropped 6 bases and J dropped 5 bases, with 11 bases sitting between them. This CDR3 has 13 residues. In its sample, this clonotype was seen a few times. For the second PCR, which ran for roughly 7 to 11 cycles, a sample-barcoded 5' primer and a J-beta primer mix were used. Each TCR beta cDNA got a 12-nucleotide random molecular identifier. TCRdb reprocessed the 5' RACE reads with MiXCR, giving one entry per CDR3 protein. The sample holds roughly 800,000 distinct CDR3 sequences; roughly 64% are singletons and the top ten take roughly 22%.

This chain joins TRBV6-6 and TRBJ2-1; no clear D. The sample comprised blood. The sequence was obtained from a man aged 30-40 years in good health. CDR3 nucleotides: TGTGCCAGCAGCCCACTAAGAGACAATGAGCAGTTCTTC. The encoded protein is CASSPLRDNEQFF.